Below, one T cell receptor beta chain is given with its context. This clonotype was observed many times. The specificity of this receptor is unknown. No per-base quality is available; no much larger clone lies one base away. Read against the paper, the sample's time point label means: before trial treatment. Donors were enrolled in RACIN, a single-arm phase I dose-escalation trial in which nivolumab, ipilimumab, aspirin, low-dose cyclophosphamide and low-dose radiotherapy were combined. Eligible patients had advanced, TIL-negative solid tumors. This sample is drawn from a study of low-dose radiotherapy and immunotherapy resistance in tumors (dated by TCRdb to the early 2020s). As for the study more broadly: Patients in Cohort 1 were given 0.5 Gy per fraction every 2 weeks, and the prescribed total PTV dose was 6.5 Gy. Aspirin 300 mg was taken orally once daily by patients for four cycles, starting on cycle 1 day 1. Cohort 2 received 1 Gy per fraction every two weeks, with a total of 13 Gy over 26 weeks. Eight patients were included in the translational analysis: three from the first dose cohort and the first five from the second dose cohort. Cyclophosphamide 200 mg/m2 was given intravenously every two weeks, one day before each radiation and immunotherapy administration. No randomization into treatment groups was done for the people taking part in the trial. Nivolumab and ipilimumab were both given intravenously, with nivolumab at a 240 mg flat dose every two weeks and ipilimumab at 1 mg/kg every six weeks.

First-strand cDNA was synthesized with Superscript III and a set of TRAV- and TRBV-specific primers, covering both TCRalpha and TCRbeta chains. TCRs were amplified for 20 PCR cycles with Phusion, using a constant-region primer paired with the adapter attached to the V primers. The MessageAmp II aRNA Amplification Kit was used to amplify the isolated mRNA, with in vitro transcription run for 16 hours at 37 degrees C. The Dynabeads mRNA DIRECT Purification Kit was used to isolate mRNA for TCR sequencing. Indexed Illumina adapters were added in a second Phusion PCR of 20 to 25 cycles, and the PCR products were purified with AMPure XP beads. An Illumina MiniSeq instrument was used to deep-sequence the TCRalpha and TCRbeta libraries. The study's processing was this. Custom Perl scripts were used to pool TCR sequences that encoded the same protein, to remove out-of-frame sequences, and to calculate the abundance of each clonotype. Any TCR sequence supported by only a single read was excluded from analysis. Repertoire metrics included Shannon entropy, Gini index, clonality, richness, and frequency of TCRs shared between repertoires. TCRdb reprocessing: public reads trimmed at Q25 with fastp, clones called with MiXCR, in-frame beta chains kept. Each CDR3 protein appears once, grouped with its most common genes and DNA. These V and J calls are TCRdb output, not the study's own analysis. The sample includes about 89,000 distinct CDR3 sequences, with roughly a tenth observed a single time. The top ten hold 0.95% to 1.3% of the sample.

According to the germline V gene, CDR1 reads SGHDN and CDR2 reads FVKESK. For this chain, trimming is 5 bases at the V end and 6 bases at the J end, and the number of junction bases without a gene match is 9. There are 16 amino acids in the CDR3, from cysteine to phenylalanine inclusive. Left in the record is the CDR3 DNA by itself, 48 bases read in frame from the first base. The sample in question was PBMCs, obtained before treatment. Rearrangement joined TRBV14 to TRBJ2-4; 11 junctional bases match TRBD2. The source of this sequence is a male donor with prostate cancer. The bases read TGTGCCAGCAGCTCTCGACTAGCGGGATATGGAAACATTCAGTACTTC. Its translation reads: CASSSRLAGYGNIQYF.